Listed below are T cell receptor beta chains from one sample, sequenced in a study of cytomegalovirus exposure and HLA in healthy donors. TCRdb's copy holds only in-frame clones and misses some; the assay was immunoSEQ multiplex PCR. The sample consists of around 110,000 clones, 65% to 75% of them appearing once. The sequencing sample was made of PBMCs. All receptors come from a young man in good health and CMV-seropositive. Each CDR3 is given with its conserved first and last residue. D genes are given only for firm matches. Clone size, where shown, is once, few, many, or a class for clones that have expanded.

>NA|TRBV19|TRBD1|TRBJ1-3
TGTGCCAGTAGGAGGACAGGGTCTGGAAACACCATATATTTT
CASRRTGSGNTIYF
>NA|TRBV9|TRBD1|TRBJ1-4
TGTGCCAGCAGCGTGAGGGGACAGACAACTAATGAAAAACTGTTTTTT
CASSVRGQTTNEKLFF
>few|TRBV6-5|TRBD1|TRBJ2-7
TGTGCCAGCAGTTCTCGACAGGGGGCAACCCACGAGCAGTACTTC
CASSSRQGATHEQYF
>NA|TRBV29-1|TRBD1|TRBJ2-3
TGCAGCGCCCGGGACAGCCCCCCAGATACGCAGTATTTT
CSARDSPPDTQYF
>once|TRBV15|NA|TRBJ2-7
TGTGCCACCAGCAAAAACACCTACGAGCAGTACTTC
CATSKNTYEQYF
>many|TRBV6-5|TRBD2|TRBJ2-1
TGTGCCAGCACCGCCGGGACTAGTTACAATGAGCAGTTCTTC
CASTAGTSYNEQFF
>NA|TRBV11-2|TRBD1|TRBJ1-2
TGTGCCAGCAGCCCAACAGGGGTTTGGCGCTACACCTTC
CASSPTGVWRYTF
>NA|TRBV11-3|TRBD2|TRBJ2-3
TGTGCCAGCAGCTTCCGCGGGGGGCCAGATACGCAGTATTTT
CASSFRGGPDTQYF
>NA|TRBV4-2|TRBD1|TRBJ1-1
TGTGCCAGCAGGGGACAGTTGAACACTGAAGCTTTCTTT
CASRGQLNTEAFF
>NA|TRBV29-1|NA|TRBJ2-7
TGCAGCGTTGAACTTAGCTCCTACGAGCAGTACTTC
CSVELSSYEQYF
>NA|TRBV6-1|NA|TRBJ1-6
TGTGCCAGCAGTGGTAGAGCGAGCTCCTATAATTCACCCCTCCACTTT
CASSGRASSYNSPLHF
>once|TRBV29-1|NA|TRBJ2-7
TGCAGCGTTGAGGCACGCGAGCAGTACTTC
CSVEAREQYF
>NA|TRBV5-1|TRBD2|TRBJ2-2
TGCGCCAGCAGCTTCTCAGCGGGGGGTCAAACCGGGGAGCTGTTTTTT
CASSFSAGGQTGELFF
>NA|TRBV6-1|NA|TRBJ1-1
TGTGCCAGTTTCCGTCTGAACACTGAAGCTTTCTTT
CASFRLNTEAFF
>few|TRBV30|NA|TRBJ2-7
TGTGCCTGGATGACTCCGATTCGATCCTACGAGCAGTACTTC
CAWMTPIRSYEQYF
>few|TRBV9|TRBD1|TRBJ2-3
TGTGCCAGCAGCCCAGGGGCCAGGGGGCCTAGAGATACGCAGTATTTT
CASSPGARGPRDTQYF
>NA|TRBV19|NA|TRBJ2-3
TGTGCCAGTAGACAGGGCCATACGCAGTATTTT
CASRQGHTQYF
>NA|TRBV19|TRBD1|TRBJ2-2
TGTGCCAGTAGTATAGTCGGACAGGGGGCGCGGGACGGGGAGCTGTTTTTT
CASSIVGQGARDGELFF
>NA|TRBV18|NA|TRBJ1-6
TGTGCCAGCTCACCTGAGTCCCATAATTCACCCCTCCACTTT
CASSPESHNSPLHF